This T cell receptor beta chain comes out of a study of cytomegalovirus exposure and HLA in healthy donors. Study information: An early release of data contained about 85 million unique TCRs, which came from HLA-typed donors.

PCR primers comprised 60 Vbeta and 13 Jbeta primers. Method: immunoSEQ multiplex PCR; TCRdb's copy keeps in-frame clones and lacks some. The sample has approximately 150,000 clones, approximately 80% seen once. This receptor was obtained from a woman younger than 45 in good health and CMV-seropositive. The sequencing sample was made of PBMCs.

CDR3 amino acids: CSATSPGEQYF. In nucleotides, the CDR3 is TGCAGCGCTACCTCTCCGGGCGAGCAGTACTTC. This chain uses TRBV29-1 with TRBJ2-7, with D uncertain. This CDR3 contains 11 residues. CDR1 SQVTM and CDR2 ANQGSEA come from the germline V gene. Trimming cost V 7 bases and J 6 bases, with 13 bases left between them.